These 5 T cell receptor beta chains were sequenced from one sample in a study of blood T cell repertoires in COVID-19. Here immunoSEQ multiplex PCR was the method, and the copy in TCRdb shows in-frame clones only, minus some. The sample has under 250,000 clones, around 84% seen once. Sequencing used peripheral blood. The receptors come from a man aged 45 to 65 with active or convalescent COVID-19.

CDR3 DNA: TGTGCCAGCAGCCGCATGAGTTACGGGGAGCAGTTCTTC. It translates to CASSRMSYGEQFF. This chain links TRBV7-3 with TRBJ2-1; D call uncertain. Germline V gene sequence: CDR1 SGHTA, CDR2 FQGTGA. The CDR3 spans 13 residues. V dropped 5 bases and J dropped 10 bases, with 15 bases sitting between them.

This clone has more than one count but fewer than ten. This chain uses TRBV18 with TRBJ2-1; D perhaps matches TRBD2 (6 bases). Germline V gene sequence: CDR1 KGHSH, CDR2 LQKENI. V was cut by 1 base and J by 2 bases, with 9 bases left in between. The CDR3 totals 15 residues. The CDR3 loop reads CASSPQGGPYNEQFF. The CDR3 bases are TGTGCCAGCTCACCACAGGGAGGACCCTACAATGAGCAGTTCTTC.

This clone appeared once. The chain links TRBV19 to TRBJ2-1, with 10 bases lining up with TRBD2. The trim removed 6 bases at V and 3 bases at J, leaving 5 bases unmatched. The CDR3 covers 15 residues. Germline CDR1 reads LNHDA; CDR2 reads SQIVND (reference sequence). CDR3 loop: CASRSVAGGYNEQFF. CDR3 nucleotide sequence: TGTGCCAGTAGATCCGTAGCGGGGGGCTACAATGAGCAGTTCTTC.

The chain has TRBV12-3 or TRBV12-4 and TRBJ2-1, with D maybe TRBD2 (6 bases). Trimming pared 6 bases from V and 7 bases from J, leaving 10 bases between. The CDR3 has 12 residues. CDR3 DNA: TGTGCCAGCAGGAGGCGGGGTAATGAGCAGTTCTTC. Translated, it gives CASRRRGNEQFF.

V usage is TRBV7-8 and J usage is TRBJ1-1; possible D gene TRBD1, 6 bases. In germline, CDR1 is SGHVS, CDR2 FQNEAQ. The CDR3 contains 15 residues. The ends were cut back, 4 bases at V and 1 base at J, with 13 bases in the middle. The CDR3 nucleotides are TGTGCCAGCAGCTCGCTAGGGGGTTCGAACACTGAAGCTTTCTTT. Translated, it gives CASSSLGGSNTEAFF.